This TCR beta chain was captured in a study of blood T cell repertoires in COVID-19. Across the whole study: Sites across the United States, Italy and Spain contributed samples from acute and convalescent COVID-19. Sources were T cells, B-cell-depleted T cells, or PBMCs; the material itself was cDNA or gDNA.

Participants came from fewer than 25 US areas, aged roughly 18 to 89 years. Cohort allocation depended upon clinical history that participants reported. The table came from immunoSEQ multiplex PCR; TCRdb's copy has only in-frame clones and leaves some out. The data contain around 250,000 clones, about nine tenths of them singletons. The source material was PBMCs or T cells enriched from blood (not recorded which). The receptor was derived from a human donor in a cohort exposed to, infected with or recovered from COVID-19 (not recorded which). The donor label of this sample is uncertain.

The CDR3 sequence is CSGRAGETEAFF. Written as DNA, the CDR3 is TGCAGCGGTAGGGCAGGGGAGACTGAAGCTTTCTTT. This chain joins TRBV29-1 and TRBJ1-1, with a tentative D call TRBD1 (6 bases). In germline, CDR1 is SQVTM, CDR2 ANQGSEA. The CDR3 contains 12 residues. Trimming pared 7 bases from V and 5 bases from J, leaving 14 bases between.